The rows below give T cell receptor beta chains drawn from one sample of a study of cytomegalovirus exposure and HLA in healthy donors. Data came from immunoSEQ multiplex PCR; TCRdb stores just in-frame clones and leaves some out. This sample yields some 69,000 clones, of which 95% to 97% are seen a single time; over 2% belongs to the top ten. The sequenced sample was PBMCs. The receptor source for this set is a man aged 18 to 35 in good health and CMV-seronegative. Both conserved end residues are part of each CDR3. The D gene is left open where the match is weak. Not every row has a clone size; where given, it reads once, few, many or a size class.

TRBD1	TRBV19	TRBJ1-1	NA	CASRDRGMGTEAFF	TGTGCCAGTAGGGACAGGGGGATGGGAACTGAAGCTTTCTTT
TRBD2	TRBV25-1	TRBJ2-5	NA	CASSTSTTSGRAGETQYF	TGTGCCAGCAGCACATCCACGACTAGCGGGAGGGCTGGGGAGACCCAGTACTTC
TRBD1	TRBV14	TRBJ2-2	NA	CASSPTGTGFTNTGELFF	TGTGCCAGCAGCCCGACCGGGACAGGGTTTACGAACACCGGGGAGCTGTTTTTT
TRBD1	TRBV14	TRBJ1-2	NA	CASSLGQDYGYTF	TGTGCCAGCAGCCTGGGACAGGATTATGGCTACACCTTC
TRBD1	TRBV19	TRBJ1-1	NA	CASSGQGIHTEAFF	TGTGCCAGTTCGGGACAGGGGATACACACTGAAGCTTTCTTT
NA	TRBV6-5	TRBJ2-7	once	CASSYGTGPYEQYF	TGTGCCAGCAGTTACGGTACAGGGCCCTACGAGCAGTACTTC
NA	TRBV20-1	TRBJ1-2	NA	CSAKLRDGYTF	TGCAGTGCTAAACTCAGGGATGGCTACACCTTC
NA	TRBV19	TRBJ2-3	once	CASSPSTDTQYF	TGTGCCAGTAGTCCCTCTACAGATACGCAGTATTTT
NA	TRBV11-2	TRBJ2-2	NA	CASSPSTSTQNTGELFF	TGTGCCAGCAGCCCCTCAACTTCCACCCAGAACACCGGGGAGCTGTTTTTT
NA	TRBV28	TRBJ2-3	NA	CASSQRDFSTDTQYF	TGTGCCAGCAGTCAAAGGGACTTTAGCACAGATACGCAGTATTTT
NA	TRBV4-1	TRBJ2-7	NA	CASSPQGTSNYEQYF	TGCGCCAGCAGCCCACAGGGTACGAGTAACTACGAGCAGTACTTC
NA	TRBV4-2	TRBJ2-2	NA	CASSFRSGGTGELFF	TGTGCCAGCAGCTTTCGCTCTGGAGGCACCGGGGAGCTGTTTTTT
NA	TRBV6-5	TRBJ1-6	once	CASSYQGLASPLHF	TGTGCCAGCAGTTACCAGGGGCTTGCCTCACCCCTCCACTTT
NA	TRBV6-6	TRBJ1-1	NA	CASRIREQDVKAFF	TGTGCCAGCCGTATTAGGGAACAGGATGTTAAAGCTTTCTTT
TRBD1	TRBV7-2	TRBJ1-5	NA	CASSPGTGFNQPQHF	TGTGCCAGCAGTCCCGGGACAGGGTTCAATCAGCCCCAGCATTTT
TRBD1	TRBV9	TRBJ1-2	NA	CASSDNPGQGERVGYTF	TGTGCCAGCAGCGACAATCCGGGACAGGGGGAACGTGTTGGCTACACCTTC
NA	TRBV28	TRBJ1-4	few	CASSFIIVGSPNEKLFF	TGTGCCAGCAGCTTCATAATCGTGGGGAGTCCTAATGAAAAACTGTTTTTT
TRBD1	TRBV9	TRBJ2-1	NA	CASSVGQGQGLWNEQFF	TGTGCCAGCAGCGTTGGCCAGGGACAGGGGTTATGGAATGAGCAGTTCTTC
TRBD1	TRBV6-6	TRBJ1-2	NA	CASRQGQGVNYGYTF	TGTGCCAGCAGGCAAGGACAGGGGGTGAACTATGGCTACACCTTC
NA	TRBV9	TRBJ1-4	NA	CASSDRDEKLFF	TGTGCCAGCAGCGACCGAGATGAAAAACTGTTTTTT
NA	TRBV27	TRBJ1-1	NA	CASSLLDRLNTEAFF	TGTGCCAGCAGTCTGTTGGACAGACTTAACACTGAAGCTTTCTTT
NA	TRBV11-2	TRBJ1-5	NA	CASSLARDQPQHF	TGTGCCAGCAGCTTAGCCCGGGATCAGCCCCAGCATTTT
TRBD1	TRBV5-6	TRBJ1-6	NA	CASSYGQGNSPLHF	TGTGCCAGCAGCTATGGACAGGGGAATTCACCCCTCCACTTT
NA	TRBV11-3	TRBJ1-1	NA	CASSLGQNTEAFF	TGTGCCAGCAGCTTAGGTCAGAACACTGAAGCTTTCTTT
TRBD1	TRBV5-4	TRBJ1-2	NA	CASSVDRDPRGYTF	TGTGCCAGCAGCGTGGACAGGGATCCTAGAGGCTACACCTTC
NA	TRBV27	TRBJ2-7	NA	CASSRFDSSYEQYF	TGTGCCAGCAGTCGCTTCGACAGCTCCTACGAGCAGTACTTC
NA	TRBV18	TRBJ2-7	NA	CASSLALRDEQYF	TGTGCCAGCTCACTCGCCCTTAGAGACGAGCAGTACTTC
NA	TRBV19	TRBJ1-5	NA	CASSLSAGSNQPQHF	TGTGCCAGTAGTTTATCCGCCGGTAGCAATCAGCCCCAGCATTTT
TRBD1	TRBV2	TRBJ1-4	NA	CASRTGDEKLFF	TGTGCCAGCAGGACAGGGGATGAAAAACTGTTTTTT
NA	TRBV7-8	TRBJ2-7	NA	CASSLGPGSTYEQYF	TGTGCCAGCAGCTTAGGCCCAGGTTCTACCTACGAGCAGTACTTC
TRBD1	TRBV7-9	TRBJ1-2	NA	CASSPGQGDGYTF	TGTGCCAGCAGCCCGGGACAGGGGGATGGCTACACCTTC
TRBD1	TRBV2	TRBJ1-5	few	CASSPDRDQPQHF	TGTGCCAGCAGCCCCGACAGGGATCAGCCCCAGCATTTT
NA	TRBV5-1	TRBJ1-5	NA	CASITGTLGNQPQHF	TGCGCCAGCATCACCGGGACATTGGGCAATCAGCCCCAGCATTTT
NA	TRBV27	TRBJ1-1	NA	CASSTSGGLNTEAFF	TGTGCCAGCAGTACCTCGGGGGGATTGAACACTGAAGCTTTCTTT
NA	TRBV9	TRBJ2-3	NA	CASSVQSYGTQYF	TGTGCCAGCAGCGTACAGTCTTATGGTACGCAGTATTTT
TRBD1	TRBV18	TRBJ2-7	NA	CASSLLDRSSYEQYF	TGTGCCAGCTCACTATTGGACAGGAGCTCCTACGAGCAGTACTTC
TRBD2	TRBV19	TRBJ2-2	NA	CASSPRTRERTGELFF	TGTGCCAGTAGTCCCCGTACGCGGGAGCGAACCGGGGAGCTGTTTTTT
NA	TRBV2	TRBJ2-1	NA	CASKRDSRDGNEQFF	TGTGCCAGCAAACGGGACTCACGAGATGGGAATGAGCAGTTCTTC
TRBD1	TRBV5-4	TRBJ2-3	NA	CASSARGSTDTQYF	TGTGCCAGCAGCGCCAGGGGGTCCACAGATACGCAGTATTTT
TRBD2	TRBV6-1	TRBJ2-5	once	CASSRLAGGGETQYF	TGTGCCAGCAGCAGACTGGCGGGAGGTGGGGAGACCCAGTACTTC
NA	TRBV2	TRBJ1-4	NA	CASSDRTNEKLFF	TGTGCCAGCAGTGACAGGACTAATGAAAAACTGTTTTTT
NA	TRBV28	TRBJ2-7	NA	CASSKLVGSFRDTFSEQYF	TGTGCCAGCAGCAAACTCGTGGGTTCATTCCGGGACACCTTTTCTGAGCAGTACTTC
NA	TRBV28	TRBJ1-6	NA	CASSDNNSPLHF	TGTGCCAGCAGTGACAATAATTCACCCCTCCACTTT
NA	TRBV4-1	TRBJ2-2	once	CASSQEGQSNTGELFF	TGCGCCAGCAGCCAAGAAGGACAGTCGAACACCGGGGAGCTGTTTTTT
NA	TRBV19	TRBJ1-2	once	CASSISSNSGYGYTF	TGTGCCAGTAGTATATCGTCGAACAGCGGGTATGGCTACACCTTC
TRBD1	TRBV29-1	TRBJ2-1	NA	CSVGTGLTGYDEQFF	TGCAGCGTCGGGACAGGTCTCACGGGTTATGATGAGCAGTTCTTC
TRBD1	TRBV6-1	TRBJ1-1	NA	CASMEDRVNTEAFF	TGTGCCAGCATGGAGGACAGGGTGAACACTGAAGCTTTCTTT
NA	TRBV23-1	TRBJ2-2	NA	CASSQEELNTGELFF	TGCGCCAGCAGTCAAGAGGAGCTGAACACCGGGGAGCTGTTTTTT
NA	TRBV6-5	TRBJ2-5	NA	CASSLEGTHQETQYF	TGTGCCAGCAGTCTCGAAGGGACACACCAAGAGACCCAGTACTTC
TRBD1	TRBV7-9	TRBJ1-2	NA	CASSVGTGNYGYTF	TGTGCCAGCAGCGTCGGGACAGGGAACTATGGCTACACCTTC
TRBD1	TRBV18	TRBJ2-6	once	CASSLSGQAYSGANVLTF	TGTGCCAGCTCACTCTCCGGACAGGCGTACTCTGGGGCCAACGTCCTGACTTTC
TRBD1	TRBV6-5	TRBJ2-5	NA	CASSETGRETQYF	TGTGCCAGCAGTGAGACAGGGCGTGAGACCCAGTACTTC
NA	TRBV5-1	TRBJ2-2	once	CASSLGQGNTGELFF	TGCGCCAGCAGCTTGGGGCAGGGAAACACCGGGGAGCTGTTTTTT
TRBD2	TRBV7-8	TRBJ2-7	NA	CASSLSGRAGNEQYF	TGTGCCAGCAGCCTTAGCGGGAGGGCCGGGAACGAGCAGTACTTC
TRBD1	TRBV9	TRBJ1-2	NA	CASSVEGTVNYGYTF	TGTGCCAGCAGCGTAGAGGGGACAGTAAACTATGGCTACACCTTC